The rows below give T cell receptor beta chains drawn from one sample of a study of blood T cell repertoires in COVID-19. Only in-frame clones appear in the TCRdb table, and some are missing; sequencing was by immunoSEQ multiplex PCR. This table holds approximately 230,000 clones, about 80% found once. Material for sequencing was PBMCs or T cells enriched from blood (not recorded which). All receptors derive from a man aged 35 to 55 who had recovered from COVID-19. The conserved cysteine and the conserved F or W are not part of the CDR3 here.

V gene,CDR3 protein
TRBV7-9,ASSSGPGQGRETQY
TRBV28,ASSHGLGRSNTGELF
TRBV12-3/TRBV12-4,ASSRQGNTEAF
TRBV30,AWSLWGGRDRPQH
TRBV7-9,ASVMGQGYTGELF
TRBV3-1/TRBV3-2,ASSHGASGGAWNEQF
TRBV5-4,ASSLGEREQY
TRBV25-1,ASSPGTTNNEQF
TRBV5-1,ASSLQGRTGELF
TRBV28,ATGGYTGRTEAF
TRBV4-3,ASSQERGGSADEQY
TRBV4-1,ASSQDGQGRGNYGYT
TRBV7-9,ASSPRRDRVDEKLF
TRBV5-1,ASSFASGRAYNEQF
TRBV28,ASNPGQSPGELF
TRBV28,ASSAPVSGRAKAGELF
TRBV2,ASRAGLVGYT
TRBV19,ASSIGSGFGQAF
TRBV11-2,ASSKGGPADTQY
TRBV27,ASSFDRGSPLH
TRBV13,ASSPPRGVSYEQY
TRBV7-9,ASSLGQGFTEAF
TRBV7-2,ASSLGQGDTGELF
TRBV9,ASSDRDRGPFSGANVLT
TRBV11-3,ARSTSANYGYT
TRBV7-2,ASSLGGSSEEF
TRBV7-2,ASSLRGAGGELF
TRBV11-2,ASSLVQGSEAF
TRBV2,ASSERGAGELF
TRBV30,AWSVPVGGYT
TRBV5-5,ASSFRRTYNSPLH
TRBV3-1/TRBV3-2,ASRPDRGYGYT
TRBV19,ATSSVVAGELF
TRBV7-2,ASSLGGQGVAGYT
TRBV5-8,ASNQLAGYNEQY
TRBV5-6,ASSQDRGFLWTEAF
TRBV3-1/TRBV3-2,ASSQDAETQY
TRBV18,ASSPTSDTSGNTIY
TRBV7-6,ASSLYSGTGNYGYT
TRBV9,ASSVDTGSSYNEQF
TRBV5-1,ASSLGQGQNIQY
TRBV5-6,ASSSGHGPYT
TRBV20-1,SASGLLKQSYEQY
TRBV6-2/TRBV6-3,ASSTDRGGQPQH
TRBV10-3,AISAHGTANTGELF
TRBV29-1,SIRGAVETQY
TRBV18,ASSPQGNTRDEQF
TRBV7-8,ASSLTTPGSTSYEQY
TRBV19,ASSIVPGSEQY
TRBV18,AGTSGGTDTQY
TRBV5-4,ASGGVMNTEAF
TRBV3-1/TRBV3-2,ASSQVAGGREQY
TRBV19,ASPTPWTGSGYT
TRBV9,ASSALAASYNEQF
TRBV3-1/TRBV3-2,ATRLALTSYEQY
TRBV5-4,ASSISSGDTDTQY
TRBV18,ASSPSTGANQPQH
TRBV10-2,ASRASGGSYNEQF